This T cell receptor (beta chain) derives from a study of T cell responses to AZD1222 COVID-19 vaccine. Some clones are missing from TCRdb's copy, which holds only in-frame ones; the method was immunoSEQ multiplex PCR. The table lists about 110,000 clones, around 89% of them singletons. Germline-derived CDR1 and CDR2 are MNHEY and SVGAGI. Trimming at V came to 6 bases and at J to 2 bases, leaving 4 bases not matched to a gene. This CDR3 has 15 amino acids. Regarding the study as a whole: Every sample of the repertoires postdated the peak T cell response. Donors in the cohort were predominantly white British and more often female, and clonal diversity was possibly underestimated. Vaccine-associated CD4 TCRs ranged over spike, dominating at 160-218 and 743-854.

About this clone itself: Its cognate antigen is unknown.

The TCR originated in an adult in good health. The V gene is TRBV6-5, the J gene TRBJ2-5; 12 bases fit TRBD1. The specimen was peripheral blood, collected on day 0 of AZD1222 vaccination. CDR3 sequence: CASRRDRGLQETQYF. The CDR3 DNA reads as TGTGCCAGCAGGCGGGACAGGGGGCTTCAAGAGACCCAGTACTTC.